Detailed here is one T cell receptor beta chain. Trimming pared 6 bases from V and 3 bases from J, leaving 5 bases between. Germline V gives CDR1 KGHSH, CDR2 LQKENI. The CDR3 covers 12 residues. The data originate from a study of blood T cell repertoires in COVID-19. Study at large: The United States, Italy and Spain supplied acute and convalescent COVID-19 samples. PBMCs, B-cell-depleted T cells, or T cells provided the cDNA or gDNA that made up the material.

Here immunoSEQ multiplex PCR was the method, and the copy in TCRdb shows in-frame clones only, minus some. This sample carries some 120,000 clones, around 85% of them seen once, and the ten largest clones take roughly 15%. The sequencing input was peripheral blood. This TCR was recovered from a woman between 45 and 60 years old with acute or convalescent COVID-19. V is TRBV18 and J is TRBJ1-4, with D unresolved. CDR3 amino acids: CASSPPNEKLFF. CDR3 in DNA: TGTGCCAGCTCCCCTCCTAATGAAAAACTGTTTTTT.